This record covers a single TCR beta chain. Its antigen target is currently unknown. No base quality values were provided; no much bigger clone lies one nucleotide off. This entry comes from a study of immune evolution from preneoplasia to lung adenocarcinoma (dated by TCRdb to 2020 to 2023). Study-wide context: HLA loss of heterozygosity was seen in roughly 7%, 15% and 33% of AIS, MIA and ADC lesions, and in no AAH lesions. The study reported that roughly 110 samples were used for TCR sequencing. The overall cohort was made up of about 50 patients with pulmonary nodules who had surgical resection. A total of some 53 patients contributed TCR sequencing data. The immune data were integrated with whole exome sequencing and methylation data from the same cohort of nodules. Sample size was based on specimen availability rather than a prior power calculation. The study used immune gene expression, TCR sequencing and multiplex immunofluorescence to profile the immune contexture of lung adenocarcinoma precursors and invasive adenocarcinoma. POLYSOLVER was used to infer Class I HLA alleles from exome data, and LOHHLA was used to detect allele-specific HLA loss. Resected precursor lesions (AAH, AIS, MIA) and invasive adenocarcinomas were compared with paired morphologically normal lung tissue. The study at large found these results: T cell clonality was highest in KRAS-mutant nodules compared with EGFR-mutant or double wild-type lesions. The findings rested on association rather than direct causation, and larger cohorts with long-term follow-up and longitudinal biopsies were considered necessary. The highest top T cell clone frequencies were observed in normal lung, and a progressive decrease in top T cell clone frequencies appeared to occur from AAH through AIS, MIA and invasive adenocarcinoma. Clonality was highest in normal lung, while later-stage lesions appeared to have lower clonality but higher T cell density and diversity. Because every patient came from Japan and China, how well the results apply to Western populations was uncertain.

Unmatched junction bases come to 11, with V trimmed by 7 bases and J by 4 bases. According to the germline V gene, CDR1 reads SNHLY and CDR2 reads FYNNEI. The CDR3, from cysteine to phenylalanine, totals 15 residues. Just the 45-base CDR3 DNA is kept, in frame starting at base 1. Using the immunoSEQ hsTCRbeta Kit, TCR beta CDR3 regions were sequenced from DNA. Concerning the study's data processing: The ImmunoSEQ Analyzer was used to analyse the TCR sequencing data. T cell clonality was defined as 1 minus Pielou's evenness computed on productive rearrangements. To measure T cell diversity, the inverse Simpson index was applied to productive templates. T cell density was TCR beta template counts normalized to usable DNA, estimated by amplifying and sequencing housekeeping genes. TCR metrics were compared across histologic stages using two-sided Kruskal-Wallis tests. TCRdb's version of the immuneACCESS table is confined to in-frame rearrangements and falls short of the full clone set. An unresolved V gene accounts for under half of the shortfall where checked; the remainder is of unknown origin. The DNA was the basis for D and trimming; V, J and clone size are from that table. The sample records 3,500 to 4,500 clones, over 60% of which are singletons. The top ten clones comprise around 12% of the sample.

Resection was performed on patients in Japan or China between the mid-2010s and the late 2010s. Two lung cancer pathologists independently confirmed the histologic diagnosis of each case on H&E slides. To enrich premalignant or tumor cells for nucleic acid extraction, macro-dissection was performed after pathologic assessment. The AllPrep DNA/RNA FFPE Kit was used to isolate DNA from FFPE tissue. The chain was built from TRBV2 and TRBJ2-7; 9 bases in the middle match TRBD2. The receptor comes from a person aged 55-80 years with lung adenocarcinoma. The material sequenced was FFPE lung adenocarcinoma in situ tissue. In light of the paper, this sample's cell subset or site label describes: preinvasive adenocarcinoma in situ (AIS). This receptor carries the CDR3 CASIKEVAGDYEQYF. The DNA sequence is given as TGTGCCAGCATCAAAGAGGTAGCGGGGGATTACGAGCAGTACTTC.